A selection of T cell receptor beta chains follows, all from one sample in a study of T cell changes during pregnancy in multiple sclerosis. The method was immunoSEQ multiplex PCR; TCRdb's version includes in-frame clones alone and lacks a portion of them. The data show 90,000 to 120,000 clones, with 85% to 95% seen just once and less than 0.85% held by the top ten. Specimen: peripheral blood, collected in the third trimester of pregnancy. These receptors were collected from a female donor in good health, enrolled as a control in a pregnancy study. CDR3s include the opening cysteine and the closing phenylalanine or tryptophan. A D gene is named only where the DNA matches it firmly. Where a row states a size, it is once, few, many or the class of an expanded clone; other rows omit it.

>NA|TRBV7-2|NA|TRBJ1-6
CASSPFPGDNSPLHF
TGTGCCAGCAGCCCATTCCCTGGAGATAATTCACCCCTCCACTTT
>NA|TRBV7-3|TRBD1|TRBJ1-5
CASSLRQGGNQPQHF
TGTGCCAGCAGCTTACGACAGGGGGGCAATCAGCCCCAGCATTTT
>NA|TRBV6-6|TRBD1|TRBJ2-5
CASRTGTQETQYF
TGTGCCAGCAGGACAGGGACGCAAGAGACCCAGTACTTC
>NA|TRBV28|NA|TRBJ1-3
CASRSSGNTIYF
TGTGCCAGCAGGTCGTCTGGAAACACCATATATTTT
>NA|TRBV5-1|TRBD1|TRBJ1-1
CASSRYQGANTEAFF
TGCGCCAGCAGCCGGTATCAGGGGGCGAACACTGAAGCTTTCTTT
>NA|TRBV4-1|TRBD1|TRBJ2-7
CASSQDRTGDYEQYF
TGCGCCAGCAGCCAAGATAGGACAGGGGACTACGAGCAGTACTTC
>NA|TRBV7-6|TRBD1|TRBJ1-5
CASSRRTGDRDQPQHF
TGTGCCAGCAGCCGTCGGACAGGGGATCGGGATCAGCCCCAGCATTTT
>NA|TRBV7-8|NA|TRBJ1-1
CASSIRHGNTEAFF
TGTGCCAGCAGCATCCGACACGGGAACACTGAAGCTTTCTTT
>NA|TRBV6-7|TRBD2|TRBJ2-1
CASRLRGAYNEQFF
TGTGCCAGCAGGCTGCGGGGGGCATACAATGAGCAGTTCTTC
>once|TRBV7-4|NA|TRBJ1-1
CASSNQGRAFF
TGTGCCAGCAGTAACCAGGGGAGAGCTTTCTTT
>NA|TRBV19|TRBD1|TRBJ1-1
CASSVRTGVAGNTEAFF
TGTGCCAGTAGCGTCCGGACAGGGGTAGCGGGGAACACTGAAGCTTTCTTT
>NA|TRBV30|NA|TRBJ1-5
CAWSQGNNQPQHF
TGTGCCTGGAGTCAGGGAAACAATCAGCCCCAGCATTTT
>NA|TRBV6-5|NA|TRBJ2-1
CASSYSRPDAGEQFF
TGTGCCAGCAGTTACTCGAGGCCCGATGCTGGTGAGCAGTTCTTC
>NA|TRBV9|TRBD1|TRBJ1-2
CASNLGQGGDYGYTF
TGTGCCAGCAACCTTGGACAGGGGGGGGACTATGGCTACACCTTC
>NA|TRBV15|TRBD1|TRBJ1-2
CATSRAKNRGGNGYTF
TGTGCCACCAGCAGAGCCAAAAACAGGGGTGGGAATGGCTACACCTTC
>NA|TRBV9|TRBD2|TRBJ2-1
CASSVSLAGGVNEQFF
TGTGCCAGCAGCGTAAGCCTAGCGGGGGGGGTCAATGAGCAGTTCTTC
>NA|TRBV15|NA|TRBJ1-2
CATSRGTANYGYTF
TGTGCCACCAGCAGAGGGACAGCTAACTATGGCTACACCTTC
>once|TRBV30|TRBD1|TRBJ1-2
CAWSLDRAVYGYTF
TGTGCCTGGAGTCTTGACAGGGCGGTCTATGGCTACACCTTC
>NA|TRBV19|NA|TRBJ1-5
CASSLLDGDNQPQHF
TGTGCCAGTAGTTTACTTGACGGAGACAATCAGCCCCAGCATTTT
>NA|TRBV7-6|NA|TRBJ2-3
CASSLGSLEAGGTDTQYF
TGTGCCAGCAGCTTAGGCTCCCTTGAGGCAGGGGGCACAGATACGCAGTATTTT
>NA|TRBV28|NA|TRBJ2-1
CASSLRENNEQFF
TGTGCCAGCAGTTTGAGGGAGAACAATGAGCAGTTCTTC
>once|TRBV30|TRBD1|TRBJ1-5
CAWNPGQAVDQPQHF
TGTGCCTGGAACCCTGGACAGGCCGTCGATCAGCCCCAGCATTTT
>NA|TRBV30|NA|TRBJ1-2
CAWRGDTYGYTF
TGTGCCTGGAGGGGGGACACCTATGGCTACACCTTC
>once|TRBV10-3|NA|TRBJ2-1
CAISASPRGGDNEQFF
TGTGCCATCAGTGCCTCCCCCCGGGGAGGAGACAATGAGCAGTTCTTC
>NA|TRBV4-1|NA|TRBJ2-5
CASSQGASAGVETQYF
TGCGCCAGCAGCCAAGGGGCTAGCGCCGGTGTCGAGACCCAGTACTTC
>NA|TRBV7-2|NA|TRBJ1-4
CASSSRGLPAFFF
TGTGCCAGCAGCTCGAGAGGGCTTCCGGCATTTTTTTTT
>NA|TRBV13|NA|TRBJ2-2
CASSLVAVGTGELFF
TGTGCCAGCAGCTTAGTAGCGGTGGGCACCGGGGAGCTGTTTTTT
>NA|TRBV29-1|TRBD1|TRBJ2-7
CSVGWTGDANEQYF
TGCAGCGTTGGTTGGACAGGCGATGCGAACGAGCAGTACTTC
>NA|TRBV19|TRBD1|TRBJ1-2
CASSIGTDYGYTF
TGTGCCAGTAGTATCGGGACAGACTATGGCTACACCTTC
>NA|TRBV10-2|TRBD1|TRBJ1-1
CASSETPGTGGTEAFF
TGCGCCAGCAGTGAGACTCCCGGGACAGGGGGGACTGAAGCTTTCTTT
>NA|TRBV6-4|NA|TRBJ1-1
CASSVSGDTEAFF
TGTGCCAGCAGTGTATCAGGCGACACTGAAGCTTTCTTT
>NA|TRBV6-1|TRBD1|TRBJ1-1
CASERDRMNTEAFF
TGTGCCAGCGAAAGGGACAGGATGAACACTGAAGCTTTCTTT
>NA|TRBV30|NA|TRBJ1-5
CAWNLLSNQPQHF
TGTGCCTGGAATCTCCTTAGCAATCAGCCCCAGCATTTT
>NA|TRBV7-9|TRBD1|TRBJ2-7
CASSEGAWSYEQYF
TGTGCCAGCAGCGAGGGGGCCTGGTCCTACGAGCAGTACTTC
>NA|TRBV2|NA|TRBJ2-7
CASSTGTIRVEYF
TGTGCCAGCAGTACCGGGACAATTCGTGTCGAGTACTTC
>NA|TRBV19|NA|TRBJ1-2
CASQIRQALDYGYTF
TGTGCCAGTCAGATAAGACAGGCCCTTGACTATGGCTACACCTTC
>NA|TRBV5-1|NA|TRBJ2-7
CASSLSGGGYEQYF
TGCGCCAGCAGCTTGTCGGGGGGCGGATACGAGCAGTACTTC
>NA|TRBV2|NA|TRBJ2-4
CASSEGPDMGIQYF
TGTGCCAGCAGTGAGGGCCCAGATATGGGCATTCAGTACTTC
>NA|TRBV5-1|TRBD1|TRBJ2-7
CASSPGQGAPLYEQYF
TGCGCCAGCAGCCCCGGACAGGGGGCTCCCCTCTACGAGCAGTACTTC
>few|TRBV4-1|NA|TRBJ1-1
CASSQVSAGIGTEAFF
TGCGCCAGCAGCCAAGTGTCAGCAGGGATAGGCACTGAAGCTTTCTTT
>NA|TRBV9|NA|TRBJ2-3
CASSVEGEAWNTDTQYF
TGTGCCAGCAGCGTAGAGGGAGAAGCGTGGAACACAGATACGCAGTATTTT
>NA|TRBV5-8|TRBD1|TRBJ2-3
CASSSGTGGGDTQYF
TGTGCCAGCAGCTCCGGGACAGGGGGCGGAGATACGCAGTATTTT
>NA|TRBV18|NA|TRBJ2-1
CASSRAMTTDTAYNEQFF
TGTGCCAGCTCACGAGCAATGACGACAGACACTGCCTACAATGAGCAGTTCTTC
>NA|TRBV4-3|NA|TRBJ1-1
CASSQDYGGRSEAFF
TGCGCCAGCAGCCAAGATTATGGGGGCCGTTCTGAAGCTTTCTTT
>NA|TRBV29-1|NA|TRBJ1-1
CSASGLPSSGDTEAFF
TGCAGCGCCTCGGGACTCCCAAGCTCGGGAGACACTGAAGCTTTCTTT